This TCR beta chain was observed in a study of neurological immune-mediated disorders. This clonotype was recorded many times. Its antigen is undetermined. The germline V and J ends were trimmed by 3 bases and 5 bases, with 10 bases remaining between them. The length of the CDR3 is 13 residues. Synthesis of cDNA was carried out by template-switch 5'RACE. The reaction used 10-nucleotide random UMIs. MiXCR was run by TCRdb on the 5' RACE reads, yielding one entry per CDR3 protein. This table has about 49,000 distinct CDR3 sequences, under 15% appearing once. Overall study findings and caveats: There were no CDR3 amino acid sequences shared by expanded clones across subjects, a result suggesting private repertoires in all groups. The highest TCR clonal expansion occurred in HTLV-1-associated myelopathy; multiple sclerosis fell below healthy controls.

The sample's time point: longitudinal time-point 2. From 2 million PBMCs stored at -80 C, the unsorted libraries were generated. The TCR comes from a male donor with HTLV-1-associated myelopathy (HAM/TSP). The chain uses TRBV12-3 or TRBV12-4 and TRBJ1-1, with a weak D call TRBD1 (5 bases). Input material: PBMCs. The CDR3 DNA reads TGTGCCAGCAGTTTCGGGACTGCGACTGAAGCTTTCTTT. This encodes CASSFGTATEAFF.